This note documents a single T cell receptor beta chain sequence. Its antigen is undetermined. The ends were cut back, 7 bases at V and 3 bases at J, with 13 bases in the middle. CDR1 and CDR2 (germline): MDHEN, SYDVKM. This CDR3 is 13 amino acids long. Nashville, Tennessee was home to all donors, each a Caucasian adult. Sorted-subset replicate PCR reactions were performed with 150 to 200 ng DNA, corresponding to tens of thousands of T cell genomes. Sequencing was performed with immunoSEQ multiplex PCR; in TCRdb, only in-frame clones are kept and a portion is missing. There are 300,000 to 350,000 clones in the sample; less than 75% occur only once, and about 10% lies in the top ten. These data belong to a study of shared clonotypes between healthy human individuals. Overall study context: A couple of women and a few men aged 18 to 49 made up the donors. Study-level results: With several donors compared, about 5% of naive CD4 clonotypes were shared.

This sequence was found in a man aged 25-40 years in good health. Sequenced input: memory CD4+ T cells sorted from blood. Subset reported: CD45RA-negative fraction. The V gene is TRBV28, the J gene TRBJ2-7; D unclear. CDR3 in DNA: TGTGCCAGCACCGAATCCCCCAGCTACGAGCAGTACTTC. It yields the protein CASTESPSYEQYF.